A selection of T cell receptor beta chains follows, all from one sample in a study of OX40 agonist ivuxolimab in advanced cancers. TCRdb's table, derived via immunoSEQ multiplex PCR, lists solely in-frame clones and lacks some. The sample has about 93,000 clones; about 90% are singletons. The sequencing used CD4+ or CD8+ T cells sorted from blood, collected in a trial of the OX40 agonist ivuxolimab. These receptors all stem from an adult with an advanced solid tumor such as melanoma, head and neck, liver or kidney cancer. CDR3s include the opening cysteine and the closing phenylalanine or tryptophan. The D gene is left open where the match is weak. A clone size is listed for some rows: how often the clone was seen (once, few, many), or a class if it is expanded.

j_call: TRBJ2-1; clone_size: .; d_call: TRBD2; v_call: TRBV11-3; cdr3_aa: CASSRSIAGGPIEQFF; cdr3_nt: TGTGCCAGCAGCCGATCGATAGCGGGAGGGCCGATTGAGCAGTTCTTC
j_call: TRBJ1-1; clone_size: .; d_call: TRBD1; v_call: TRBV5-4; cdr3_aa: CASSPRDSEAFF; cdr3_nt: TGTGCCAGCAGCCCCAGGGACAGTGAAGCTTTCTTT
j_call: TRBJ2-5; clone_size: .; d_call: .; v_call: TRBV7-8; cdr3_aa: CASSLVGETQYF; cdr3_nt: TGTGCCAGCAGCTTAGTCGGAGAGACCCAGTACTTC
j_call: TRBJ1-4; clone_size: .; d_call: .; v_call: TRBV27; cdr3_aa: CASGGGDSDEKLFF; cdr3_nt: TGTGCCAGCGGGGGCGGAGACTCGGACGAAAAACTGTTTTTT
j_call: TRBJ2-3; clone_size: .; d_call: .; v_call: TRBV14; cdr3_aa: CASSISATDTQYF; cdr3_nt: TGTGCCAGCAGTATCTCTGCTACAGATACGCAGTATTTT
j_call: TRBJ1-5; clone_size: .; d_call: TRBD1; v_call: TRBV9; cdr3_aa: CASSLGQGRQPQHF; cdr3_nt: TGTGCCAGCAGCTTAGGACAGGGAAGGCAGCCCCAGCATTTT
j_call: TRBJ1-2; clone_size: .; d_call: TRBD1; v_call: TRBV30; cdr3_aa: CACDRTGDYYGYTF; cdr3_nt: TGTGCCTGTGACCGGACAGGGGACTACTATGGCTACACCTTC
j_call: TRBJ2-5; clone_size: .; d_call: .; v_call: TRBV10-2; cdr3_aa: CASSEWGRPNQETQYF; cdr3_nt: TGCGCCAGCAGTGAGTGGGGCAGGCCCAACCAAGAGACCCAGTACTTC
j_call: TRBJ2-2; clone_size: .; d_call: .; v_call: TRBV6-1; cdr3_aa: CASSDGQTGELFF; cdr3_nt: TGTGCCAGCAGTGACGGCCAGACCGGGGAGCTGTTTTTT
j_call: TRBJ2-1; clone_size: .; d_call: TRBD2; v_call: TRBV5-6; cdr3_aa: CASSLGGASGRFRDEQFF; cdr3_nt: TGTGCCAGCAGCTTGGGTGGGGCTAGCGGGAGGTTCAGGGATGAGCAGTTCTTC
j_call: TRBJ1-1; clone_size: .; d_call: .; v_call: TRBV7-6; cdr3_aa: CASSDPGVEMNTEAFF; cdr3_nt: TGTGCCAGCAGCGATCCGGGCGTCGAAATGAACACTGAAGCTTTCTTT
j_call: TRBJ2-1; clone_size: .; d_call: .; v_call: TRBV30; cdr3_aa: CAWSVLYEQFF; cdr3_nt: TGTGCCTGGAGTGTACTTTATGAGCAGTTCTTC
j_call: TRBJ2-3; clone_size: .; d_call: .; v_call: TRBV5-1; cdr3_aa: CASSAHGQDNTQYF; cdr3_nt: TGCGCCAGCAGTGCTCACGGGCAGGACAATACGCAGTATTTT
j_call: TRBJ2-1; clone_size: .; d_call: TRBD2; v_call: TRBV5-1; cdr3_aa: CASSFSLAGVNEQFF; cdr3_nt: TGCGCCAGCAGCTTTTCACTAGCGGGGGTTAATGAGCAGTTCTTC
j_call: TRBJ1-2; clone_size: once; d_call: .; v_call: TRBV20-1; cdr3_aa: CSAPTGYGYTF; cdr3_nt: TGCAGTGCACCGACAGGCTATGGCTACACCTTC
j_call: TRBJ1-2; clone_size: once; d_call: .; v_call: TRBV7-3; cdr3_aa: CASSSWTAADYGYTF; cdr3_nt: TGTGCCAGCAGCTCGTGGACAGCTGCTGACTATGGCTACACCTTC
j_call: TRBJ1-3; clone_size: .; d_call: .; v_call: TRBV10-3; cdr3_aa: CAISDVVGGNTIYF; cdr3_nt: TGTGCCATCAGTGATGTGGTAGGAGGAAACACCATATATTTT
j_call: TRBJ1-6; clone_size: .; d_call: .; v_call: TRBV6-5; cdr3_aa: CASSFGWGRLGSPLHF; cdr3_nt: TGTGCCAGCAGTTTCGGTTGGGGGCGCCTTGGTTCACCCCTCCACTTT
j_call: TRBJ2-4; clone_size: .; d_call: .; v_call: TRBV9; cdr3_aa: CASSDTDIRGNIQYF; cdr3_nt: TGTGCCAGCAGCGACACGGACATTCGGGGGAACATTCAGTACTTC
j_call: TRBJ1-4; clone_size: .; d_call: TRBD1; v_call: TRBV5-1; cdr3_aa: CASSLAGTGGGGEKLFF; cdr3_nt: TGCGCCAGCAGCTTGGCCGGGACAGGGGGTGGAGGCGAAAAACTGTTTTTT
j_call: TRBJ2-7; clone_size: .; d_call: .; v_call: TRBV23-1; cdr3_aa: CASIKDPDRDYEQYF; cdr3_nt: TGCGCCAGCATTAAAGACCCTGACAGAGACTACGAGCAGTACTTC
j_call: TRBJ2-7; clone_size: once; d_call: TRBD1; v_call: TRBV15; cdr3_aa: CATSGLTGAYEQYF; cdr3_nt: TGTGCCACCAGCGGGCTGACAGGGGCCTACGAGCAGTACTTC
j_call: TRBJ2-6; clone_size: .; d_call: .; v_call: TRBV30; cdr3_aa: CAWSAPQSSGANVLTF; cdr3_nt: TGTGCCTGGAGTGCTCCGCAGAGCTCTGGGGCCAACGTCCTGACTTTC
j_call: TRBJ1-4; clone_size: .; d_call: .; v_call: TRBV6-6; cdr3_aa: CASSSGGELEKLFF; cdr3_nt: TGTGCCAGCAGTTCGGGAGGGGAGCTTGAAAAACTGTTTTTT
j_call: TRBJ1-6; clone_size: .; d_call: .; v_call: TRBV6-1; cdr3_aa: CASSERTSPLHF; cdr3_nt: TGTGCCAGCAGTGAAAGGACCTCACCCCTCCACTTT
j_call: TRBJ1-3; clone_size: .; d_call: .; v_call: TRBV28; cdr3_aa: CASSSPLGGGNTIYF; cdr3_nt: TGTGCCAGCAGTTCTCCCCTGGGGGGTGGAAACACCATATATTTT
j_call: TRBJ1-2; clone_size: .; d_call: TRBD1; v_call: TRBV11-3; cdr3_aa: CASSLDRVDGYTF; cdr3_nt: TGTGCCAGCAGCTTGGACAGGGTTGATGGCTACACCTTC
j_call: TRBJ2-5; clone_size: .; d_call: .; v_call: TRBV2; cdr3_aa: CASSYYSQETQYF; cdr3_nt: TGTGCCAGCAGTTATTACAGTCAAGAGACCCAGTACTTC
j_call: TRBJ2-1; clone_size: .; d_call: TRBD1; v_call: TRBV19; cdr3_aa: CASSAGGVEQFF; cdr3_nt: TGTGCCAGTAGTGCAGGGGGCGTTGAGCAGTTCTTC
j_call: TRBJ1-1; clone_size: .; d_call: .; v_call: TRBV19; cdr3_aa: CASSPRSQRLTTEAFF; cdr3_nt: TGTGCCAGTAGTCCCCGGAGTCAACGGCTGACCACTGAAGCTTTCTTT
j_call: TRBJ2-6; clone_size: .; d_call: .; v_call: TRBV30; cdr3_aa: CAWSPADSGANVLTF; cdr3_nt: TGTGCCTGGAGTCCGGCAGACTCTGGGGCCAACGTCCTGACTTTC
j_call: TRBJ2-3; clone_size: few; d_call: .; v_call: TRBV27; cdr3_aa: CASTSGPTTDTQYF; cdr3_nt: TGTGCCAGCACCTCGGGTCCTACCACAGATACGCAGTATTTT
j_call: TRBJ2-2; clone_size: once; d_call: .; v_call: TRBV7-3; cdr3_aa: CASSPRGGSNTGELFF; cdr3_nt: TGTGCCAGCAGCCCCAGGGGTGGGTCCAACACCGGGGAGCTGTTTTTT
j_call: TRBJ1-5; clone_size: .; d_call: .; v_call: TRBV6-1; cdr3_aa: CASSEHLSNQPQHF; cdr3_nt: TGTGCCAGCAGTGAGCACCTTAGCAATCAGCCCCAGCATTTT
j_call: TRBJ1-4; clone_size: .; d_call: .; v_call: TRBV5-1; cdr3_aa: CASSDYTGGLNEKLFF; cdr3_nt: TGCGCCAGCAGCGATTACACTGGAGGACTTAATGAAAAACTGTTTTTT
j_call: TRBJ2-6; clone_size: .; d_call: .; v_call: TRBV5-1; cdr3_aa: CASKQTPVEANVLTF; cdr3_nt: TGCGCCAGCAAACAGACCCCCGTTGAGGCCAACGTCCTGACTTTC
j_call: TRBJ1-1; clone_size: once; d_call: .; v_call: TRBV18; cdr3_aa: CASSPQDSEAFF; cdr3_nt: TGTGCCAGCTCACCACAGGACAGTGAAGCTTTCTTT
j_call: TRBJ2-5; clone_size: .; d_call: .; v_call: TRBV28; cdr3_aa: CASTRQAQETQYF; cdr3_nt: TGTGCCAGCACAAGACAGGCGCAAGAGACCCAGTACTTC
j_call: TRBJ1-2; clone_size: once; d_call: TRBD1; v_call: TRBV4-1; cdr3_aa: CASSQNRDRAGGYTF; cdr3_nt: TGCGCCAGCAGCCAAAACCGGGACAGGGCCGGTGGCTACACCTTC
j_call: TRBJ2-7; clone_size: .; d_call: .; v_call: TRBV4-2; cdr3_aa: CASSLVPGSSYEQYF; cdr3_nt: TGTGCCAGCAGCTTAGTGCCAGGTTCCTCCTACGAGCAGTACTTC
j_call: TRBJ1-1; clone_size: .; d_call: .; v_call: TRBV5-8; cdr3_aa: CASPTTRGNTEAFF; cdr3_nt: TGTGCCAGTCCTACCACACGGGGTAACACTGAAGCTTTCTTT
j_call: TRBJ1-1; clone_size: .; d_call: .; v_call: TRBV5-1; cdr3_aa: CASSPTGSIEGTEAFF; cdr3_nt: TGCGCCAGCAGCCCAACCGGAAGTATCGAGGGGACTGAAGCTTTCTTT
j_call: TRBJ1-6; clone_size: .; d_call: .; v_call: TRBV9; cdr3_aa: CASSVDGIDSPLHF; cdr3_nt: TGTGCCAGCAGCGTAGATGGGATTGACTCACCCCTCCACTTT
j_call: TRBJ1-1; clone_size: .; d_call: TRBD1; v_call: TRBV6-5; cdr3_aa: CASSSGGAGDTEAFF; cdr3_nt: TGTGCCAGCAGTTCAGGGGGGGCTGGTGATACTGAAGCTTTCTTT
j_call: TRBJ1-5; clone_size: once; d_call: .; v_call: TRBV6-5; cdr3_aa: CASSFLNQPQHF; cdr3_nt: TGTGCCAGCAGTTTCCTGAATCAGCCCCAGCATTTT
j_call: TRBJ2-4; clone_size: .; d_call: .; v_call: TRBV9; cdr3_aa: CASSVDSQQLAKNIQYF; cdr3_nt: TGTGCCAGCAGCGTAGACTCCCAGCAGCTAGCCAAAAACATTCAGTACTTC